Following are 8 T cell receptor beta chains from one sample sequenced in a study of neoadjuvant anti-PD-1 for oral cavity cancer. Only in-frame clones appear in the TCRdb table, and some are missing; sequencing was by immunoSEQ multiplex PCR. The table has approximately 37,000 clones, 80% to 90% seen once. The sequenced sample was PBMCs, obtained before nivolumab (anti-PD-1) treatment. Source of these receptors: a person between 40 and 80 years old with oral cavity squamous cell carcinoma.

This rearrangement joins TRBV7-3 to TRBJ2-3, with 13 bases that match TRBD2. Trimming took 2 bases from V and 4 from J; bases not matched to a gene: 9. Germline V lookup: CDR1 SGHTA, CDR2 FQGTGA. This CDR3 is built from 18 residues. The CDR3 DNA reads TGTGCCAGCAGCTTAGCCGGACTAGCGGGGGACACCCCAGATACGCAGTATTTT. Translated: CASSLAGLAGDTPDTQYF.

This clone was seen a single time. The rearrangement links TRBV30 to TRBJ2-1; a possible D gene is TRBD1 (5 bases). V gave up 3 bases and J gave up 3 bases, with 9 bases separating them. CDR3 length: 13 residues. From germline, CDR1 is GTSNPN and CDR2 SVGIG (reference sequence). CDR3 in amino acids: CAWSADIYNEQFF. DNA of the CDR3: TGTGCCTGGAGCGCGGACATCTACAATGAGCAGTTCTTC. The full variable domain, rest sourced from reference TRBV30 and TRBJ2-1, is SQTIHQWPATLVQPVGSPLSLECTVEGTSNPNLYWYRQAAGRGLQLLFYSVGIGQISSEVPQNLSASRPQDRQFILSSKKLLLSDSGFYLCAWSADIYNEQFFGPGTRLTVL.

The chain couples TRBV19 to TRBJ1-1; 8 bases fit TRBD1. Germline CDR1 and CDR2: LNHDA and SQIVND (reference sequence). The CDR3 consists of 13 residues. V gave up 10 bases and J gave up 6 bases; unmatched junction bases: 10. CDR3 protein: CATGGQVLSEAFF. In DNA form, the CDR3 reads TGTGCCACTGGGGGACAGGTCCTGTCTGAAGCTTTCTTT.

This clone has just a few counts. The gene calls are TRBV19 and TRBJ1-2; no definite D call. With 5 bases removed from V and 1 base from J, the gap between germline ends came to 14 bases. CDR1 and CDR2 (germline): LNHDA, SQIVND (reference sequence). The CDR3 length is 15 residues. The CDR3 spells CASSEDIALNYGYTF. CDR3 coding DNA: TGTGCCAGTAGTGAGGATATAGCTCTTAACTATGGCTACACCTTC.

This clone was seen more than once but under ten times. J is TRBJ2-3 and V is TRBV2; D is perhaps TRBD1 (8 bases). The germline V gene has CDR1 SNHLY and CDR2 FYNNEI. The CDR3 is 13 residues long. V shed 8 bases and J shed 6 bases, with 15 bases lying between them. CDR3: CASHLQGGDTQYF. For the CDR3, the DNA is TGTGCCAGCCACCTACAGGGGGGGGATACGCAGTATTTT.

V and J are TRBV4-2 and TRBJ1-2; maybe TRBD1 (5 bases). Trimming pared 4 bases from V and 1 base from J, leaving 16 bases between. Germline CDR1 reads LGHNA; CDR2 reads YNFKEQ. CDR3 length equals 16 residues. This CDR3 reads CASSLDNGAVNYGYTF. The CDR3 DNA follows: TGTGCCAGCAGCCTGGATAATGGGGCCGTTAACTATGGCTACACCTTC.

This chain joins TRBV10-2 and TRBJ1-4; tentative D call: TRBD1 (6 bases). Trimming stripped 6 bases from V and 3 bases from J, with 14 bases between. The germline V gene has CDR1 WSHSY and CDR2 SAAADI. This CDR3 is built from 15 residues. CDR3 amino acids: CASSKAGAANEKLFF. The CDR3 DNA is TGCGCCAGCAGCAAGGCGGGGGCGGCTAATGAAAAACTGTTTTTT.

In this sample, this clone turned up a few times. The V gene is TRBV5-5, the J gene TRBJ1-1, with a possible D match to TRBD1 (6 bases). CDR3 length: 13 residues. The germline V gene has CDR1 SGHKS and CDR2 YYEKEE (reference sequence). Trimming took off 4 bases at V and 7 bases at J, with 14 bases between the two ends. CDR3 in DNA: TGTGCCAGCAGCCCAGGGATCAGGGGTGAAGCTTTCTTT. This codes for CASSPGIRGEAFF.